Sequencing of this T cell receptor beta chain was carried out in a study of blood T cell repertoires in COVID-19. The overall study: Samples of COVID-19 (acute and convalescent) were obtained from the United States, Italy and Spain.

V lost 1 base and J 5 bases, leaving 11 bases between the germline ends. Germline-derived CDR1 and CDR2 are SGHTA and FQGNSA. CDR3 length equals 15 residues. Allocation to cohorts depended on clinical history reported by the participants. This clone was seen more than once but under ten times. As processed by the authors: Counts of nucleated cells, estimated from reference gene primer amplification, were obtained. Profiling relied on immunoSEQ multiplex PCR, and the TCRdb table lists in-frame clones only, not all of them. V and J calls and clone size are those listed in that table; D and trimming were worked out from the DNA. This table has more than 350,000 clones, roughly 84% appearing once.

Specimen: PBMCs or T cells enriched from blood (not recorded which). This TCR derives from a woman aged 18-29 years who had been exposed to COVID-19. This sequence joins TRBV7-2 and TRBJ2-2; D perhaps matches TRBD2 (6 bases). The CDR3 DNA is TGTGCCAGCAGCTTAGTAGCGGCAGGTACCGGGGAGCTGTTTTTT. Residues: CASSLVAAGTGELFF.